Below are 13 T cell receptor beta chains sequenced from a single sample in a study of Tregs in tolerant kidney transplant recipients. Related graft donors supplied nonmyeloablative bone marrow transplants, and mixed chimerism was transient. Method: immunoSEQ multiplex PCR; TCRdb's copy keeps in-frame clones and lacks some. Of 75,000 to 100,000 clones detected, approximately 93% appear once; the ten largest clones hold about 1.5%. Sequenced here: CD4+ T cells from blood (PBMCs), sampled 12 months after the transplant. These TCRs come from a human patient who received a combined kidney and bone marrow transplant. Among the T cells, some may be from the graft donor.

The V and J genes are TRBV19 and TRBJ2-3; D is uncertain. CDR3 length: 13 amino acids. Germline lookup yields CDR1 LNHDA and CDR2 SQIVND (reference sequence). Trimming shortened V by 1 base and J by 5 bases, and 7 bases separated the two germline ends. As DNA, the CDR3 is TGTGCCAGTAGTATAGGTACGGGAGATACGCAGTATTTT. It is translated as CASSIGTGDTQYF.

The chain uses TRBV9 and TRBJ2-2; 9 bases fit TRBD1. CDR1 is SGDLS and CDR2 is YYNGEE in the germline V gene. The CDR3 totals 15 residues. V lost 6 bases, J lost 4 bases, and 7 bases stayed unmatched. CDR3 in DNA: TGTGCCAGCAATAACAGGGGGCAGAGCACCGGGGAGCTGTTTTTT. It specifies CASNNRGQSTGELFF.

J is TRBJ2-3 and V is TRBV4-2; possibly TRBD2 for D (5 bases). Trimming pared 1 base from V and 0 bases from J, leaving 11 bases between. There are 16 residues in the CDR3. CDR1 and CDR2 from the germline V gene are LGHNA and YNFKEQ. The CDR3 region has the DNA TGTGCCAGCAGCCAAGGATCGGCGGGTAGCACAGATACGCAGTATTTT. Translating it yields CASSQGSAGSTDTQYF.

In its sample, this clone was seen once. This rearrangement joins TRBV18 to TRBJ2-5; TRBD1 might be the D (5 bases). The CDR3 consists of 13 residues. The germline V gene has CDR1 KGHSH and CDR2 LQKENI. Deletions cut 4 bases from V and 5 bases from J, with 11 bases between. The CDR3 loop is CASSQGLGETQYF. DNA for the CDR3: TGTGCCAGCTCACAGGGGCTGGGGGAGACCCAGTACTTC. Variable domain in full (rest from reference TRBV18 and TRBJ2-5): NAGVMQNPRHLVRRRGQEARLRCSPMKGHSHVYWYRQLPEEGLKFMVYLQKENIIDESGMPKERFSAEFPKEGPSILRIQQVVRGDSAAYFCASSQGLGETQYFGPGTRLLVL.

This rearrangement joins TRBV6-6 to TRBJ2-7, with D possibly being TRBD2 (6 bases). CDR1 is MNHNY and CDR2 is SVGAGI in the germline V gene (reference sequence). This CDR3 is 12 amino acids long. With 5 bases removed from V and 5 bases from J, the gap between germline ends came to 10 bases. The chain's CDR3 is CASSAGRNEQYF. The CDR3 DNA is TGTGCCAGCAGTGCAGGGAGGAACGAGCAGTACTTC.

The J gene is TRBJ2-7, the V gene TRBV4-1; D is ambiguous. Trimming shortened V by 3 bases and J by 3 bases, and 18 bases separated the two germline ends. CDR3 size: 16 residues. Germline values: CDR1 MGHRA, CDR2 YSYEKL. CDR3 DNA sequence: TGCGCCAGCAGCCATCTTGGGCAAGGATCCGGCTACGAGCAGTACTTC. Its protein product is CASSHLGQGSGYEQYF.

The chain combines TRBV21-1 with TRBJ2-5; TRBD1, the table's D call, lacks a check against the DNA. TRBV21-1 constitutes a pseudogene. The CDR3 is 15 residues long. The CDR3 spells CASSRTGQGRETQYF. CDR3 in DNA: TGTGCCAGCAGCCGTACCGGACAGGGAAGAGAGACCCAGTACTTC.

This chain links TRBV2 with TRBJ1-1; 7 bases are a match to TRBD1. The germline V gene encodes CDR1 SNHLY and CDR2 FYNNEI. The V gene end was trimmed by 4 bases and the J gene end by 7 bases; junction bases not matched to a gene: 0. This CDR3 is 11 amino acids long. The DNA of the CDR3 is TGTGCCAGCAGTGGGGACAGTGAAGCTTTCTTT. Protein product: CASSGDSEAFF. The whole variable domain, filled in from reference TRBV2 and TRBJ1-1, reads EPEVTQTPSHQVTQMGQEVILRCVPISNHLYFYWYRQILGQKVEFLVSFYNNEISEKSEIFDDQFSVERPDGSNFTLKIRSTKLEDSAMYFCASSGDSEAFFGQGTRLTVV.

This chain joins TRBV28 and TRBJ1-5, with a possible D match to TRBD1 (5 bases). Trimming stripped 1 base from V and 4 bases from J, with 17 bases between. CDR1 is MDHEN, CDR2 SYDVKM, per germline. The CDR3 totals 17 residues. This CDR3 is CASSLFVRERGNQPQHF. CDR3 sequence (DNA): TGTGCCAGCAGTTTATTCGTCCGGGAGAGGGGAAATCAGCCCCAGCATTTT.

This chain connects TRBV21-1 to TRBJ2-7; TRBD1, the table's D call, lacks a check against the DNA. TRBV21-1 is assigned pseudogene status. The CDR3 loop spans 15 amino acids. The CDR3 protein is CASSKIRTSSYEQYF. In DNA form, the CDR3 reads TGTGCCAGCAGCAAAATCCGTACCAGCTCCTACGAGCAGTACTTC.

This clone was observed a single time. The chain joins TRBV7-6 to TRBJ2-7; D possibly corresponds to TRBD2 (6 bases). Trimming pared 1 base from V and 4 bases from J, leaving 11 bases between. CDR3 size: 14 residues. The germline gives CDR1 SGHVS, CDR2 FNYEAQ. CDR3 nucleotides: TGTGCCAGCAGCTTAGACGGGAGTATTTACGAGCAGTACTTC. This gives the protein CASSLDGSIYEQYF.

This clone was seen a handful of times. This CDR3 is CASSLPRQVAFF. The CDR3 nucleotides read TGTGCCAGCAGCTTACCGAGACAAGTAGCTTTCTTT. The V and J genes are TRBV11-2 and TRBJ1-1; no definite D call. Trimming removed 2 bases at V and 10 bases at J, with 11 bases between. This CDR3 has 12 residues. CDR1 and CDR2 (germline): SGHAT, FQNNGV.

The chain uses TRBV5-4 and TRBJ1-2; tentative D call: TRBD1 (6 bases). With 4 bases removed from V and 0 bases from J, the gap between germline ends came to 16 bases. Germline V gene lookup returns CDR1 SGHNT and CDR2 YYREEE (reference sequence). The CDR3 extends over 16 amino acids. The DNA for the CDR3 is TGTGCCAGCAGCCTCAGGGGCGGAACTCCTAACTATGGCTACACCTTC. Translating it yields CASSLRGGTPNYGYTF.